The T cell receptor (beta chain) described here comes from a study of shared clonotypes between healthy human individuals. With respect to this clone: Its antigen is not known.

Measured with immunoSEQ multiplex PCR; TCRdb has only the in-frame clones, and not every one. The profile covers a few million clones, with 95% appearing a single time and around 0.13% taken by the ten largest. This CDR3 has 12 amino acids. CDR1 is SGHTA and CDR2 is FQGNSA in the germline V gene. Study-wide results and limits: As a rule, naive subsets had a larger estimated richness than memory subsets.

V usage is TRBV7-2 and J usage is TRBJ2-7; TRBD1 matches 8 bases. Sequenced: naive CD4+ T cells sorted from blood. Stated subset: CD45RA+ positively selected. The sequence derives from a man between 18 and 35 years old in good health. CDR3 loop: CAVSTGVYEQYF. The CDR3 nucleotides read TGTGCAGTATCGACAGGGGTCTACGAGCAGTACTTC.